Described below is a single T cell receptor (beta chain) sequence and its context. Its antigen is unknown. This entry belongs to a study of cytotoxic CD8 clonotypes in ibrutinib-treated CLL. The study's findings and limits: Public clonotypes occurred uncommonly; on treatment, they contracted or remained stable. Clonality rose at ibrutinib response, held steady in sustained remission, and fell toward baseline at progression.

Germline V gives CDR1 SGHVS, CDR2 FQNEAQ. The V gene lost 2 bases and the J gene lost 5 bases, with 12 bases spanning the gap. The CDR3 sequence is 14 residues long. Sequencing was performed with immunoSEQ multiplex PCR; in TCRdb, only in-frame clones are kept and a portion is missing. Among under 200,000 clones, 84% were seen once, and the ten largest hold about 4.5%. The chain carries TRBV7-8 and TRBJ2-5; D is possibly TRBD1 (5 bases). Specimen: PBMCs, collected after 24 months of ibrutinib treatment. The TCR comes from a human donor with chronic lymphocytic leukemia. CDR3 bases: TGTGCCAGCAGCTTAAGGGGCATTGGTGAGACCCAGTACTTC. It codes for CASSLRGIGETQYF.